This T cell receptor beta chain originates from a study of technical replicates of blood from a few donors. This clone was recorded only once. This CDR3 comprises 18 residues. Germline V CDR1 and CDR2: GTSNPN, SVGIG (reference sequence). V was clipped by 1 base and J by 5 bases; unmatched bases: 16. Here immunoSEQ multiplex PCR was the method, and the copy in TCRdb shows in-frame clones only, minus some. The table has roughly 50,000 clones, 80% to 95% seen once. The origin of this receptor is a human donor in good health. Some clones in this sample may be carry-over from other donors' samples. The V and J genes are TRBV30 and TRBJ2-3; 9 bases map to TRBD2. The sequencing input was PBMCs. CDR3 loop: CAWSDPLAGGPGGDTQYF. The CDR3 DNA reads as TGTGCCTGGAGTGACCCCCTCGCGGGGGGGCCTGGAGGAGATACGCAGTATTTT.